Listed below are T cell receptor beta chains from one sample, sequenced in a study of T cell changes during pregnancy in multiple sclerosis. Sequencing used immunoSEQ multiplex PCR; TCRdb keeps in-frame clones, though not all of them. The sample holds 57,000 or so clones; approximately 90% are singletons and the top ten take 1% to 1.5%. The sample consisted of peripheral blood, taken in the second trimester of pregnancy. These receptors all stem from a female donor with multiple sclerosis, enrolled in a pregnancy study. Both conserved end residues are trimmed from each CDR3. The order of the fields is J gene, D gene, V gene, CDR3 protein. A D gene is named only where the DNA matches it firmly.

TRBJ1-2 | TRBD1 | TRBV10-3 | AIKNDRAFDGYT
TRBJ2-5 | . | TRBV4-2 | ASSQDWGQLETQY
TRBJ1-4 | TRBD1 | TRBV19 | ASRTGRSNEKLF
TRBJ2-2 | TRBD2 | TRBV7-6 | ASSQLAGPNTGELF
TRBJ1-2 | . | TRBV5-5 | ASSLAVNYGYT
TRBJ1-1 | . | TRBV5-1 | ASSSGNTEAF
TRBJ1-4 | TRBD1 | TRBV5-6 | ASRTGEYEKLF
TRBJ1-2 | . | TRBV28 | ASNLGHSPSGYT
TRBJ2-5 | TRBD1 | TRBV4-3 | ASSQDRRTGTGQETQY
TRBJ1-1 | . | TRBV12-5 | ASGSLATNTEAF
TRBJ2-3 | TRBD2 | TRBV28 | ASSPAGADTQY
TRBJ1-4 | TRBD1 | TRBV5-1 | ASSSNPGQGAEKLF
TRBJ2-1 | TRBD1 | TRBV28 | ASSHLTGQATHQGYNEQF
TRBJ1-3 | . | TRBV19 | ASSMLQGTSSGNTIY
TRBJ2-7 | . | TRBV6-1 | ASGPEDYEQY
TRBJ2-3 | . | TRBV5-4 | ASSSPRADTQY
TRBJ2-2 | . | TRBV5-1 | ASSFFGQNTGELF
TRBJ2-1 | . | TRBV6-6 | ASTGGGTYNEQF
TRBJ2-7 | . | TRBV11-2 | ASSPRRVYSYEQY
TRBJ2-5 | . | TRBV6-4 | ASSEQGGGETQY
TRBJ1-1 | . | TRBV4-2 | ASSVPSPAVGTEAF
TRBJ2-7 | . | TRBV5-1 | ASNDGSSYEQY
TRBJ1-4 | TRBD1 | TRBV2 | ASSQDRGQGTNEKLF
TRBJ1-2 | . | TRBV28 | ASSLDSYGYT
TRBJ1-6 | . | TRBV18 | ASSPTRDSPLH
TRBJ2-1 | TRBD2 | TRBV5-5 | ASSLSVAGGYEQF
TRBJ2-1 | . | TRBV9 | ASSVQWGGYNEQF
TRBJ2-7 | TRBD1 | TRBV30 | AWSDRGLGEQY
TRBJ1-2 | . | TRBV10-3 | AISAGSNYGYT
TRBJ1-2 | . | TRBV6-1 | ASNRWGDYGYT
TRBJ2-7 | . | TRBV9 | ASSVTGFPYEQY
TRBJ2-3 | . | TRBV7-2 | ASSLEGVPRDTQY
TRBJ2-5 | . | TRBV23-1 | ASSQSAYSFGTQY
TRBJ2-2 | . | TRBV25-1 | ASSNRVETGELF
TRBJ1-3 | . | TRBV9 | ASSVSGNRVSGNTIY
TRBJ1-2 | . | TRBV10-3 | AISDQGQGSLGYT